The T cell receptor beta chain described here comes from a study of T cell repertoires in cytomegalovirus infection. Looking at the study overall: Matching HLA type, along with CMV infection, was indicated by public TCR beta signatures. General study results and limits: CMV-specific HLA-C-restricted TCR beta clonotypes dominated the ex vivo response. Carriage of CMV together with the relevant HLA was identifiable through cumulative public TCR beta family frequency.

MiXCR was run by TCRdb on the reads, yielding one entry per CDR3 protein. This sample has about 530,000 distinct CDR3 sequences, with about 26% found just once. This clonotype was observed a handful of times. Antigen: not known. The J segment lost 5 bases and the V segment lost 2 bases, leaving 5 bases of the junction unmatched. Germline assignment: CDR1 GTSNPN and CDR2 SVGIG (reference sequence). The CDR3 runs 16 residues. The sequencing sample was made of PBMCs. This clonotype originated in a human donor in good health (CMV status not recorded). Some clones in this sample may be carry-over from other donors' samples. The chain has TRBV30 and TRBJ2-3, with TRBD2 matching 15 bases. CDR3 DNA: TGTGCCTGGAGTCGCGGACTAGCGGGAGGGAGAGATACGCAGTATTTT. Protein product: CAWSRGLAGGRDTQYF.